This T cell receptor beta chain emerged from a study of CD8 T cells in ankylosing spondylitis. Study findings and constraints: Several of the motif variants were reported before in synovial fluid and blood from reactive arthritis. A motif in TCR beta, a set of roughly 8 highly homologous variants, appeared characteristic of ankylosing spondylitis blood. Reportedly, disease-linked clones are significantly enriched in ankylosing spondylitis patients' matched synovial fluid.

This clonotype was seen many times. Its antigen is unidentified. Construction of TCR beta libraries was performed using quantitative 5'-RACE with molecular barcodes. TCRdb reanalysed the 5' RACE reads using MiXCR and keeps one entry per CDR3 protein. The sample carries about 210,000 distinct CDR3 sequences, approximately 8% recorded once. The TCR comes from a female donor with ankylosing spondylitis or in good health (not recorded which). Sequencing was carried out using blood, either unsorted or a sorted T cell fraction (not recorded which).

CDR3: CSAGGRVASTDTQYF. The CDR3 nucleotides read TGCAGTGCCGGAGGGCGGGTGGCTAGCACAGATACGCAGTATTTT. The chain carries TRBV20-1 and TRBJ2-3, with D tentatively TRBD2 (6 bases). Germline CDR1 and CDR2: DFQATT and SNEGSKA (reference sequence). Trimming left V 6 bases short and J 0 bases short, with 16 bases between. There are 15 residues in the CDR3.